This entry describes one T cell receptor beta chain. The target of this receptor is not known. Base qualities were left out, and no much larger clone turns up one base away. Libraries were built with the immunoSEQ multiplex PCR assay. For the multiplex PCR, a mixture combining 60 forward primers for TCR Vbeta segments and 13 reverse primers for TCR Jbeta segments was used. Amplification of the CDR3 region of rearranged TCR beta genes was performed with a multiplex PCR assay on genomic DNA. The Illumina HiSeq System was used to sequence the amplified TCR beta libraries as 87-base-pair reads. Processing in the source paper ran as follows. A later analysis tallied around 80 million unique TCR beta chains across the 600 to 700 repertoires, and approximately 11 million of those chains were shared by two or more donors. A nearest-neighbor algorithm error-corrected the raw reads and collapsed the reads into unique sequences, merging closely related sequences to remove PCR and sequencing errors. V, D and J gene segments were assigned by aligning CDR3 sequences to IMGT reference sequences. For a sequence to be retained, a match of at least six nucleotides was required to both a V gene segment and a J gene segment. A rearrangement was called productive if the CDR3 had no stop codons and remained in frame with V and J, and every other rearrangement was called non-productive. Following IMGT convention, CDR3 was defined as the stretch from the second conserved V-encoded cysteine to the conserved J-encoded phenylalanine. In an earlier analysis of roughly 610 of the donors, sequences lacking an unambiguous match to a single V gene segment were excluded. In an earlier analysis of several hundred of the donors, V segments were called functional above 56.7% productive rearrangements and were called segregating when the between-donor standard deviation exceeded 5%. A statistical classification framework was built to diagnose cytomegalovirus status from the catalog of TCR beta chain sequences. A later analysis assigned V and J genes by comparing TCR nucleotide sequences with IMGT/GENE-DB human TR gene sequences. In a later analysis, CDR3 sequences and most-parsimonious VDJ recombination scenarios were assigned using the TCRdist pipeline. In a later analysis, each TCR beta chain was defined by its CDR3 amino acid sequence together with its V-gene family, and reads lacking a unique V-gene family were excluded. In a later analysis, 500 to 700 highly shared, low-generation-probability nucleotide sequences were removed to address suspected cross-contamination and a sequencing artifact. For each public chain, a later analysis derived a clonal expansion index from normalized ranks of inferred template counts within each repertoire. In a later analysis, generation probabilities were computed using a VDJ recombination model fitted to out-of-frame rearrangements, and the results were checked against IGoR. Hypergeometric tests were used in a later analysis to score TCR-TCR, TCR-HLA and TCR-CMV co-occurrence, with a repertoire-size bias correction applied to the TCR pairs. To estimate false discovery rates, a later analysis permuted the HLA or CMV assignments 20 times. A later analysis grouped co-occurring TCRs with DBSCAN, adding TCRdist sequence similarity when clustering within HLA-allele-positive subsets. For co-occurrence clustering, repertoires with fewer than 30,000 or more than 120,000 public chains were excluded, along with four to six repertoires with anomalous nucleotide sharing. TCRdb re-hosts the immuneACCESS table, in-frame sequences only. Its copies lack some clones; in the studies checked, an unresolved V gene accounts for under half of them, and the cause for the rest is not known. For V, J and clone size, that table is used; D and trimming come from the DNA. Counted in this sample were about 120,000 clones; over 70% of them appeared once. 0.95% to 1.5% of the sample is held by the ten biggest clonotypes.

This sample is part of a study of cytomegalovirus exposure and HLA in healthy donors (dated by TCRdb to about 2017). For the study in its entirety: An earlier analysis of about 530 of the donors reported 250 to 350 Gb of sequence data and about 120 million unique TCR beta sequences obtained from around 180 million T cells. About 300 gigabases of sequencing data and about 92 million unique TCR sequences made up an early release that covered approximately 700 HLA-typed donors. Of the roughly 400 genotyped donors, around 81% fell in the genetic ancestry cluster associated with self-reported Caucasian donors. The aim of the study was to test whether cataloging public T cell receptors could identify signatures of past pathogen exposure. The T cell repertoires of about 700 subjects were profiled by immunosequencing and related to cytomegalovirus serostatus. A separate validation cohort of approximately 120 different subjects was used in addition to the 666-subject first cohort. To predict cytomegalovirus infection status, the study brought together high-throughput TCR immunosequencing, statistical association of individual TCRs with disease status, and machine learning. To study patterns of TCR occurrence, a later analysis re-analyzed previously published TCR beta repertoires from just over 650 donors and added high-resolution HLA genotyping. The later analysis used no new phenotypic data to find candidate immune exposures, relying instead on TCR beta sequences and their occurrence across donors. To decide whether each TCR beta V gene segment behaved as functional or pseudogenic, an earlier analysis of several hundred of the donors relied on high-throughput TCR beta sequencing. Donor age, sex, ethnicity and CMV serostatus were compiled alongside the repertoire data. A later genetic analysis took genome-wide SNP genotypes for about 65% of the 666 donors and used that subset as a discovery cohort. Every discovery cohort repertoire had been produced on one sequencing platform. Both class I and class II loci were covered by HLA typing, at four-digit resolution. Typing coverage varied by locus: about 629-630 donors for A, B, C, DRB1 and DQB1; more than 500 for DQA1; 606 for DPA1; 450 to 480 for DPB1. Because of strong linkage in the cohort, roughly five DR-DQ haplotypes were treated as single units for association and clustering. On average, 235,054 unique TCR beta nucleotide sequences were sequenced per donor among about 400 genotyped donors of the cohort, with roughly 20% of those sequences being non-productive.

V is shortened by 4 bases, J by 8 bases, and the region joining them spans 10 bases. Measured from the cysteine to the phenylalanine, the CDR3 is 12 residues long. Only the CDR3 DNA is retained, 36 bases long and in frame from the first base. CDR1 SGHRS and CDR2 YFSETQ were looked up in the germline V gene. Points the paper makes about the study in general: Some IMGT-functional V segments, including TRBV6-2 and TRBV6-3, could not be distinguished by the 87-base-pair reads and were therefore excluded. Correlated functional status among segregating V segments might reflect linkage disequilibrium, but an unknown experimental factor could not be ruled out. The authors suggested that the approach could potentially be extended to other disease states and immunological phenotypes. In a later analysis, the rate of TCR association differed among HLA loci, with DRB1 alleles having the most associated TCRs and HLA-C alleles having the fewest. Sequencing depth was assumed to be roughly uniform across donors in the presence/absence analyses, though that assumption may not hold. A total of roughly 160 TCR beta chains were listed by the study as associated with cytomegalovirus. The sequencing pipeline was judged likely to have produced a cluster of highly shared sequence variants as a technical artifact. Several of the top co-occurrence clusters appeared to be linked to parvovirus B19, influenza, CMV and Epstein-Barr virus, according to a later analysis. Because counts were too low, some 17 rarely observed V segments, including chromosome 9 orphons, were excluded from the earlier analysis of a few hundred of the donors. Because HLA typing was unavailable for some donors at each locus, only the typed subset was used in association tests. The classifier was reported to diagnose cytomegalovirus status with high specificity and sensitivity in both the original and validation cohorts. The only immune exposure information available for the cohort was CMV serostatus. A later genetic analysis associated a missense DCLRE1C variant with V-gene and J-gene trimming of TCR beta chains, and an independent cohort replicated the association. A later analysis associated 16,951 TCR beta sequences with specific HLA alleles at a false discovery rate of 0.05. A later analysis found that most CMV-associated TCR beta chains appeared HLA-restricted, with HLA associations seemingly driven largely by CMV exposure. The cohort was sequenced for TCR beta chains only, and without alpha or paired-chain data the features that could be detected were limited. A later analysis found that HLA-associated TCR beta chains were more clonally expanded and had lower generation probabilities than equally common non-associated chains. Most TCR sequences were seen in very few donors, while some public TCRs were found in many individuals. A further reported finding was that TCR beta sequences accurately predicted the HLA-A and HLA-B alleles for most subjects in the first cohort. When HLA alleles, especially DR and DQ, strongly co-occurred, attributing TCR associations to individual alleles was difficult. Three of the identified cytomegalovirus-associated TCR beta chains were confirmed in vitro to be specific for cytomegalovirus antigens. According to a later genetic analysis, donors in an Asian-associated ancestry cluster had fewer N-insertions in productive TCRs than the approximately 630-donor mean. Broadly in line with IMGT annotations, most TCR beta V segments showed up in productive rearrangements about 90% or about 30% of the time in an earlier analysis of 587 of the donors.

The cohort consisted of 650 to 850 healthy bone marrow donors. At the time of sampling, all cohort members were nominally healthy, though unrecorded immune exposures were likely present. The donor tested CMV seronegative and was one of the 352 seronegative cohort members. Every donor gave a peripheral blood sample, and the peripheral blood mononuclear cells from that sample were used for TCR beta sequencing. The Qiagen DNeasy Blood Extraction Kit was used to extract genomic DNA from the blood cell samples. The origin of this receptor is a female donor in good health and CMV-seronegative. Material for sequencing was PBMCs. Recombination joined TRBV5-1 with TRBJ2-4; the D gene is not confidently resolved. In nucleotides, the sequence is TGCGCCAGCAGCCCAGACTCGTACATTCAGTACTTC. It is translated as CASSPDSYIQYF.